This T cell receptor beta chain was identified in a study of T cell changes during pregnancy in multiple sclerosis. Using immunoSEQ multiplex PCR, the repertoire was profiled, and TCRdb retains in-frame clones only, with some absent. The table records about 47,000 clones, around 87% of them present only once. This clone was seen only once. CDR3 size: 18 residues. The junction had 14 bases not matched to a gene; V was cut back by 7 bases and J by 1 base. Germline CDR1 is MDHEN and CDR2 is SYDVKM. The sample consisted of CD8+ T cells from peripheral blood mononuclear cells, taken in the second trimester of pregnancy. The rearrangement links TRBV28 to TRBJ2-3, with 10 bases that match TRBD2. The sequence came from a female donor with multiple sclerosis, enrolled in a pregnancy study. The CDR3 is CASNGFVIAGGRTDTQYF. CDR3 coding DNA: TGTGCCAGCAATGGTTTTGTGATAGCGGGGGGACGCACAGATACGCAGTATTTT.